This T cell receptor (beta chain) was recovered during a study of blood T cell repertoires in COVID-19. Clones were sequenced by immunoSEQ multiplex PCR, and TCRdb holds only the in-frame ones, with some missing. In the table there are 200,000 to 250,000 clones, 88% of which are singletons. The sequence derives from a young man with active or convalescent COVID-19. Input material: peripheral blood.

CDR3 coding DNA: TGTGCCACCAGTGATTCAGGGGTTAGCTCCTACAATGAGCAGTTCTTC. This translates into CATSDSGVSSYNEQFF. J is TRBJ2-1 and V is TRBV24-1; D may be TRBD1 (6 bases). The V gene's germline CDR1 is KGHDR and CDR2 SFDVKD. The CDR3 is 16 residues long. Trimming took 2 bases from V and 0 from J, leaving 10 bases between them.